This is a list of T cell receptor beta chains from one sample in a study of low-dose radiotherapy and immunotherapy resistance in tumors. TCRdb reprocessed the reads with MiXCR, giving one entry per CDR3 protein. Of 55,000 to 65,000 distinct CDR3 sequences in the sample, less than 30% are singletons; the top ten hold 6.6%. Here the sequenced sample was PBMCs, taken before treatment. All receptors derive from a male donor with rectosigmoid adenocarcinoma. The CDR3 runs from the conserved cysteine through the conserved F or W. Each record gives: D gene, J gene, V gene, clone size, CDR3 DNA, CDR3 protein. D genes are given only for firm matches. For some rows the clone size is stated as once, few or many, or as a class when expanded; others skip it.

D: NA; J: TRBJ2-2; V: TRBV12-3/TRBV12-4; size: many; DNA: TGTGCCAGCAGTTTATACGCAGGGGAGAACACCGGGGAGCTGTTTTTT; CDR3: CASSLYAGENTGELFF
D: TRBD2; J: TRBJ2-1; V: TRBV15; size: many; DNA: TGTGCCACCAGCAAAGGACTGGCGGGAGGATTCTCCAATGAGCAGTTCTTC; CDR3: CATSKGLAGGFSNEQFF
D: NA; J: TRBJ2-3; V: TRBV27; size: many; DNA: TGTGCCAGCAGTTTCGGCGCACTCACTAGCACAGATACGCAGTATTTT; CDR3: CASSFGALTSTDTQYF
D: TRBD2; J: TRBJ2-3; V: TRBV5-1; size: many; DNA: TGCGCCAGCAGCTCTGGACTAGCGGGGGGTAGAACCACAGATACGCAGTATTTT; CDR3: CASSSGLAGGRTTDTQYF
D: NA; J: TRBJ1-2; V: TRBV5-1; size: many; DNA: TGCGCCAGCAGCACCCGAGGGGCCACCACGGGGGACTACACCTTC; CDR3: CASSTRGATTGDYTF
D: NA; J: TRBJ2-7; V: TRBV12-3/TRBV12-4; size: NA; DNA: TGTGCCAGCAGTTTAAGCGGATTCTACTACGAGCAGTACTTC; CDR3: CASSLSGFYYEQYF
D: NA; J: TRBJ2-2; V: TRBV10-2; size: many; DNA: TGCGCCAGCAGTGAGGTTATTTGGGAGCTGTTTTTT; CDR3: CASSEVIWELFF
D: TRBD2; J: TRBJ2-7; V: TRBV29-1; size: NA; DNA: TGCAGCGTGAGGACTAGCGGGAGATACGAGCAGTACTTC; CDR3: CSVRTSGRYEQYF
D: NA; J: TRBJ2-5; V: TRBV9; size: NA; DNA: TGTGCCAGCAGCGTTGGTGGGTCCGGGGGCGGGGGAGAGACCCAGTACTTC; CDR3: CASSVGGSGGGGETQYF
D: TRBD2; J: TRBJ2-1; V: TRBV4-1; size: NA; DNA: TGCGCCAGCAGCCAAGAGCGCGGGAGGGACTCCTACAATGAGCAGTTCTTC; CDR3: CASSQERGRDSYNEQFF
D: TRBD1; J: TRBJ2-5; V: TRBV7-6; size: NA; DNA: TGTGCCAGCAGTTTTCTTGACAGGGTTGGGGGCAATGAGCAGTACTTC; CDR3: CASSFLDRVGGNEQYF
D: TRBD2; J: TRBJ2-1; V: TRBV11-2; size: many; DNA: TGTGCCAGCAGCTCGAGCGGGAGGACATACAATGAGCAGTTCTTC; CDR3: CASSSSGRTYNEQFF
D: TRBD1; J: TRBJ2-3; V: TRBV24-1; size: NA; DNA: TGTGCCACCGGACACCGGGACAGGGTTACAGATACGCAGTATTTT; CDR3: CATGHRDRVTDTQYF
D: NA; J: TRBJ2-7; V: TRBV7-2; size: many; DNA: TGTGCCAGCAGCGCTCAGCCTTCGCGGGGCTACGAGCAGTACTTC; CDR3: CASSAQPSRGYEQYF
D: NA; J: TRBJ2-2; V: TRBV4-1; size: many; DNA: TGCGCCAGCAGCCAAGATAGGGTGGACAGCCGAAACACCGGGGAGCTGTTTTTT; CDR3: CASSQDRVDSRNTGELFF
D: NA; J: TRBJ2-1; V: TRBV5-4; size: many; DNA: TGTGCCAGCAGCTTGGCGGGGGCCCTACACAATGAGCAGTTCTTC; CDR3: CASSLAGALHNEQFF
D: TRBD2; J: TRBJ2-1; V: TRBV19; size: many; DNA: TGTGCCAGTAGTCTCCTCAGCGGGAGGAGGAACAATGAGCAGTTCTTC; CDR3: CASSLLSGRRNNEQFF
D: NA; J: TRBJ2-2; V: TRBV9; size: NA; DNA: TGTGCCAGCAGCGGGAGACAGACGAACACCGGGGAGCTGTTTTTT; CDR3: CASSGRQTNTGELFF
D: NA; J: TRBJ1-5; V: TRBV6-5; size: NA; DNA: TGTGCCAGCAGTTATAGGACATGGAAGGGTCAGCCACAGCATTTT; CDR3: CASSYRTWKGQPQHF
D: NA; J: TRBJ2-3; V: TRBV4-3; size: many; DNA: TGCGCCAGCAGCCCATGGTCGGCCTCAGATACGCAGTATTTT; CDR3: CASSPWSASDTQYF
D: NA; J: TRBJ1-2; V: TRBV7-2; size: many; DNA: TGTGCCAGCAGCCCTGGCCACTATGGCTACACCTTC; CDR3: CASSPGHYGYTF
D: NA; J: TRBJ2-5; V: TRBV25-1; size: NA; DNA: TGTGCCAGCAGTCTCCTGGGGACGGACCAAGAGACCCAGTACTTC; CDR3: CASSLLGTDQETQYF
D: TRBD2; J: TRBJ2-2; V: TRBV12-3/TRBV12-4; size: many; DNA: TGTGCCAGCCTACGCGGCACTTGGGGGGAGGGTAACACCGGGGAGCTGTTTTTT; CDR3: CASLRGTWGEGNTGELFF
D: NA; J: TRBJ2-1; V: TRBV7-6; size: many; DNA: TGTGCCAGCAGCTTCCACGGAAGTGAGCAGTTCTTC; CDR3: CASSFHGSEQFF
D: NA; J: TRBJ2-1; V: TRBV7-6; size: many; DNA: TGTGCCAGCAGCTTAGAGGGCAGGGCGCGCAATGAGCAGTTCTTC; CDR3: CASSLEGRARNEQFF
D: NA; J: TRBJ2-7; V: TRBV2; size: many; DNA: TGTGCCAGCTCTCCTGTAGACGGGGGCTACGAGCAGTACTTC; CDR3: CASSPVDGGYEQYF
D: TRBD1; J: TRBJ2-7; V: TRBV20-1; size: NA; DNA: TGCAGTGCCAGGGACAGGGGGGACGAGCAGTACTTC; CDR3: CSARDRGDEQYF
D: NA; J: TRBJ1-1; V: TRBV7-9; size: many; DNA: TGTGCCAGCAGCCATGACAGTCCTGGGGAAGCTTTCTTT; CDR3: CASSHDSPGEAFF
D: NA; J: TRBJ1-4; V: TRBV6-1; size: NA; DNA: TGTGACAGCAGTTACGGCGGAGCTGGGGAACTGTTTTTT; CDR3: CDSSYGGAGELFF
D: NA; J: TRBJ1-5; V: TRBV20-1; size: many; DNA: TGCAGTGCTAGATCCGGGACAATCAATCAGCCCCAGCATTTT; CDR3: CSARSGTINQPQHF
D: NA; J: TRBJ2-5; V: TRBV11-2; size: many; DNA: TGTGCCAGCAGCCGACCTGGGGCCGGGACCCAGTACTTC; CDR3: CASSRPGAGTQYF
D: TRBD2; J: TRBJ2-5; V: TRBV4-1; size: many; DNA: TGCGCCAGCAGTCGGGGACCGGGACTACCAGAGACCCAGTACTTC; CDR3: CASSRGPGLPETQYF
D: TRBD1; J: TRBJ1-1; V: TRBV5-1; size: many; DNA: TGCGCCAGCAGCTTCGGACAGGGGGCCCTTAACACTGAAGCTTTCTTT; CDR3: CASSFGQGALNTEAFF
D: TRBD2; J: TRBJ2-1; V: TRBV6-5; size: many; DNA: TGTGCCAGCAGTTACTCGAATCGGGGGGGTAACAGCAATGAGCAGTTCTTC; CDR3: CASSYSNRGGNSNEQFF
D: NA; J: TRBJ2-2; V: TRBV2; size: NA; DNA: TGTGCCAGCAGCTTCAGGGTTAACACCGGGGAGCTGTTTTTT; CDR3: CASSFRVNTGELFF
D: TRBD1; J: TRBJ2-4; V: TRBV11-3; size: many; DNA: TGTGCCAGCAGCGCCGGGACAGGGGGTATGAACATTCAGTACTTC; CDR3: CASSAGTGGMNIQYF
D: NA; J: TRBJ2-5; V: TRBV12-3/TRBV12-4; size: many; DNA: TGTGCCAGCGTCCGTACGAGCGGCCAAGAGACCCAGTACTTC; CDR3: CASVRTSGQETQYF
D: NA; J: TRBJ1-1; V: TRBV28; size: many; DNA: TGTGCCAGCAGTTTGAAGGGGGACTGGTACACTGAAGCTTTCTTT; CDR3: CASSLKGDWYTEAFF
D: TRBD1; J: TRBJ1-2; V: TRBV5-1; size: few; DNA: TGCGCCAGCAGACGTCTTGGACAGGGGAGAACTAACTATGGCTACACCTTC; CDR3: CASRRLGQGRTNYGYTF
D: TRBD1; J: TRBJ2-3; V: TRBV29-1; size: many; DNA: TGCAGCGTAGAAACAGGGGCAGATACGCAGTATTTT; CDR3: CSVETGADTQYF
D: NA; J: TRBJ2-1; V: TRBV7-2; size: many; DNA: TGTGCCAGCAGCGTCTACAATGAGCAGTTCTTC; CDR3: CASSVYNEQFF
D: TRBD2; J: TRBJ2-5; V: TRBV14; size: many; DNA: TGTGCCAGCAGTACTAGCGGGGGCCGAGGGGAGACCCAGTACTTC; CDR3: CASSTSGGRGETQYF
D: NA; J: TRBJ2-6; V: TRBV9; size: many; DNA: TGTGCCAGCAGCGTTTCCGGCTCTGGGGCCAACGTCCTGACTTTC; CDR3: CASSVSGSGANVLTF
D: NA; J: TRBJ2-2; V: TRBV5-1; size: NA; DNA: NA; CDR3: CASSSPANTGELFFFFFF
D: TRBD1; J: TRBJ2-5; V: TRBV6-2/TRBV6-3; size: many; DNA: TGTGCCAGCAGCCCCGGTGGGACAGGGGACTTTCGGCAAGAGACCCAGTACTTC; CDR3: CASSPGGTGDFRQETQYF
D: NA; J: TRBJ2-7; V: TRBV9; size: NA; DNA: TGTGCCAGCAGCGTAGGGACAGCAACCTACGAGCAGTACTTC; CDR3: CASSVGTATYEQYF
D: TRBD1; J: TRBJ1-2; V: TRBV28; size: many; DNA: TGTGCCAGCAGTCCCCCTTCTATCGGGACAGGGAAGAACTATGGCTACACCTTC; CDR3: CASSPPSIGTGKNYGYTF
D: NA; J: TRBJ2-1; V: TRBV4-1; size: many; DNA: TGCGCCAGCAGCCAAGCTGAACTAGGGGTCGATGAGCAGTTCTTC; CDR3: CASSQAELGVDEQFF
D: TRBD1; J: TRBJ2-5; V: TRBV11-2; size: many; DNA: TGTGCCAGCAGCGAGGGGACAGGGGGGACCCAGTACTTC; CDR3: CASSEGTGGTQYF
D: NA; J: TRBJ2-7; V: TRBV28; size: NA; DNA: TGTGCCAGCAGTGGGGTTGGGGAAAGAAGGAACGAGCAGTACTTC; CDR3: CASSGVGERRNEQYF
D: NA; J: TRBJ2-7; V: TRBV18; size: many; DNA: TGTGCCAGCTCACCACCGACAAATTACGAGCAGTACTTC; CDR3: CASSPPTNYEQYF
D: NA; J: TRBJ2-2; V: TRBV27; size: NA; DNA: TGTGCCAGCAGTTTATATTTACGGCAGGGGCTAGTCACCGGGGAGCTGTTTTTT; CDR3: CASSLYLRQGLVTGELFF
D: TRBD2; J: TRBJ2-1; V: TRBV9; size: few; DNA: TGTGCCAGCAGCGTAGGGGGACTAGCGGGGTTCCCAAATGAGCAGTTCTTC; CDR3: CASSVGGLAGFPNEQFF
D: NA; J: TRBJ2-3; V: TRBV29-1; size: NA; DNA: TGCAGCGTTGCCGACACAGATACGCAGTATTTT; CDR3: CSVADTDTQYF
D: NA; J: TRBJ2-5; V: TRBV7-2; size: many; DNA: TGTGCCAGCAGCTTAGGAGAACAAGAGACCCAGTACTTC; CDR3: CASSLGEQETQYF